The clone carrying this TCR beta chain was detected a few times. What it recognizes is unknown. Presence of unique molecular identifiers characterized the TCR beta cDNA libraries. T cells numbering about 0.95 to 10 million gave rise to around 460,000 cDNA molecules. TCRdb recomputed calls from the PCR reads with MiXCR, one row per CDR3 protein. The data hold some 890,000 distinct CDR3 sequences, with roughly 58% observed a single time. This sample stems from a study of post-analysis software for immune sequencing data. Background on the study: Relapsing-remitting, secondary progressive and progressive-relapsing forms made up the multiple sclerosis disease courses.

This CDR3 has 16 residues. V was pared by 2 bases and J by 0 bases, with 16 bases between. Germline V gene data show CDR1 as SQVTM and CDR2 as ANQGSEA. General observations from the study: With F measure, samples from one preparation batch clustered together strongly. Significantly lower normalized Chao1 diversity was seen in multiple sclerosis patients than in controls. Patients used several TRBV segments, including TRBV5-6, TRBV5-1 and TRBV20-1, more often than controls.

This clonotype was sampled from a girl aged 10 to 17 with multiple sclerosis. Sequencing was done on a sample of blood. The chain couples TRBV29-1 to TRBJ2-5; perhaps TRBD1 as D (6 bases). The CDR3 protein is CSVETLRDNYQETQYF. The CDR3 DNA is TGCAGCGTTGAAACATTACGGGACAACTACCAAGAGACCCAGTACTTC.